The 8 T cell receptor beta chains in this list originate from one sample, sequenced in a study of siplizumab effects on memory and regulatory T cells. The protocol was immunoSEQ multiplex PCR, while the TCRdb copy is restricted to in-frame clones and leaves out a portion. The profile shows roughly 26,000 clones, roughly 82% of them singletons. The material sequenced was memory CD4+ T cells sorted from blood. These receptors all stem from a human donor in good health.

J is TRBJ1-2 and V is TRBV19, with a weak D call TRBD1 (6 bases). The CDR3 extends over 14 amino acids. In germline, CDR1 is LNHDA, CDR2 SQIVND (reference sequence). V gave up 6 bases and J gave up 8 bases, with 19 bases separating them. The CDR3 region is CASSLRGAQGGYTF. The CDR3 DNA is TGTGCCAGTAGCCTCCGGGGGGCTCAAGGGGGCTACACCTTC.

The chain combines TRBV4-1 with TRBJ1-3; the D gene is possibly TRBD1 (5 bases). Trimming removed 3 bases from V and 0 bases from J, with 6 bases in between. The CDR3 loop spans 14 amino acids. Germline loops: CDR1 MGHRA, CDR2 YSYEKL. CDR3 region: CASSQGLSGNTIYF. The CDR3 DNA sequence: TGCGCCAGCAGCCAGGGACTCTCTGGAAACACCATATATTTT.

This clone was seen just once. The gene calls are TRBV2 and TRBJ1-5; D gene ambiguous. Germline V gene data show CDR1 as SNHLY and CDR2 as FYNNEI. The CDR3 loop spans 15 amino acids. V lost 7 bases and J 3 bases, leaving 16 bases between the germline ends. The chain's CDR3 is CASTEGSGNNQPQHF. The CDR3 DNA reads TGTGCCAGCACCGAAGGATCGGGAAACAATCAGCCCCAGCATTTT.

J is TRBJ1-1 and V is TRBV9; TRBD1 matches 10 bases. J was trimmed by 5 bases and V by 0 bases; bases with no gene match: 1. The CDR3 length is 14 residues. The germline V gene has CDR1 SGDLS and CDR2 YYNGEE. CDR3 loop: CASSVGQGATEAFF. CDR3 nucleotides: TGTGCCAGCAGCGTAGGACAGGGGGCTACTGAAGCTTTCTTT.

Regarding this clone: Other DNA sequences in the same sample also yield this CDR3. The J gene is TRBJ1-2, the V gene TRBV6-5; the D is unclear. The CDR3 is 12 residues long. V lost 0 bases to trimming and J lost 5 bases, with 4 bases between them. CDR1 and CDR2 from the germline V gene are MNHEY and SVGAGI. The CDR3, as DNA: TGTGCCAGCAGTTACTCGGGGTATGGCTACACCTTC. It translates to CASSYSGYGYTF.

This chain links TRBV5-4 with TRBJ2-2; 12 nucleotides match TRBD2. In germline, CDR1 is SGHNT, CDR2 YYREEE (reference sequence). Trimming at V came to 3 bases and at J to 7 bases, leaving 4 bases not matched to a gene. The CDR3 sequence is 15 residues long. CDR3 in amino acids: CASSSGLAGYGELFF. The CDR3 region has the DNA TGTGCCAGCAGCTCGGGACTAGCGGGCTACGGGGAGCTGTTTTTT. Full variable domain (remainder filled in from reference TRBV5-4 and TRBJ2-2): ETGVTQSPTHLIKTRGQQVTLRCSSQSGHNTVSWYQQALGQGPQFIFQYYREEENGRGNFPPRFSGLQFPNYSSELNVNALELDDSALYLCASSSGLAGYGELFFGEGSRLTVL.

This chain uses TRBV5-4 with TRBJ1-5; a possible D gene is TRBD1 (6 bases). The CDR3 has 16 residues. Germline CDR1 reads SGHNT; CDR2 reads YYREEE (reference sequence). Trimming removed 0 bases at V and 1 base at J, with 11 bases between. The CDR3 protein is CASSLGGRGSNQPQHF. CDR3 coding DNA: TGTGCCAGCAGCTTGGGGGGGCGCGGGAGCAATCAGCCCCAGCATTTT.

This chain connects TRBV2 to TRBJ1-5; maybe TRBD1 (5 bases). V was trimmed by 4 bases and J by 5 bases, leaving 12 bases between them. This CDR3 is built from 14 residues. From germline, CDR1 is SNHLY and CDR2 FYNNEI. The CDR3 sequence: CASSGGRVHQPQHF. DNA of the CDR3: TGTGCCAGCAGTGGGGGGAGGGTGCATCAGCCCCAGCATTTT.